The 2 T cell receptor beta chains reported below all come from one sample, sequenced in a study of blood T cell repertoires in COVID-19 (dated by TCRdb to the early 2020s). Library construction relied on the immunoSEQ multiplex PCR assay. TCRdb provides this immuneACCESS table in a form limited to in-frame rearrangements. Some clones are lacking; in checked studies, under half of them reflect an unresolved V gene, and why the rest are absent is not known. For this sample there are more than 200,000 clones; about 88% appear just once. In total, the top ten clones hold 1.5% to 2% of the sample. Sequencing was carried out using PBMCs or T cells enriched from blood (not recorded which). These TCRs come from a woman aged 45 to 65 who had recovered from COVID-19.

The V gene is TRBV20-1, the J gene TRBJ1-2; no reliable D call. The V end lost 3 bases, the J end lost 5 bases, and 13 bases lay between the germline ends. CDR3 length: 13 amino acids. Germline V lookup: CDR1 DFQATT, CDR2 SNEGSKA (reference sequence). Written as DNA, the CDR3 is TGCAGTGCTAGTTTGGCAGGCTATTATGGCTACACCTTC. Protein sequence: CSASLAGYYGYTF.

The CDR3, as DNA: TGTGCGGCCTCGGGGGGGGTGAACTATGGCTACACCTTC. Translated, it gives CAASGGVNYGYTF. The chain couples TRBV3-1 (or the pseudogene TRBV3-2) to TRBJ1-2; the D gene is possibly TRBD1 (5 bases). The CDR3 runs 13 residues. Germline loops: CDR1 LGHDT, CDR2 YNNKEL (reference sequence).